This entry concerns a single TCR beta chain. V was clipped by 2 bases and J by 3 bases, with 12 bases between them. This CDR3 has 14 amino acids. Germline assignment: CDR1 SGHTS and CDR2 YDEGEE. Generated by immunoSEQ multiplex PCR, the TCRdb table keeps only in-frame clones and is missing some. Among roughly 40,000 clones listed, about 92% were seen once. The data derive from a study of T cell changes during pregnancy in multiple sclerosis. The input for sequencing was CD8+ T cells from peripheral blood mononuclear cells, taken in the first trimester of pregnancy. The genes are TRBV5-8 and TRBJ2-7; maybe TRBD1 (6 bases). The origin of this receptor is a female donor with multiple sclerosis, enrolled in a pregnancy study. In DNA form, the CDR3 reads TGTGCCAGCAGCTTCACAGGGTCGGTCTACGAGCAGTACTTC. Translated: CASSFTGSVYEQYF.